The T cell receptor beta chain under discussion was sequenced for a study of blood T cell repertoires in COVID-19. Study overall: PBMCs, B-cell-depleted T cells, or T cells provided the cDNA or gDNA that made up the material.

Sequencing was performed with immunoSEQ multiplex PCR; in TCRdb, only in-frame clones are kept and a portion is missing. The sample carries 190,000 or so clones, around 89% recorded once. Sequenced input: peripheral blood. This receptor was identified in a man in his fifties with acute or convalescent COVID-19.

The CDR3 reads CASSQAQAAGGYGYTF. CDR3 bases: TGTGCCAGCAGCCAAGCCCAAGCGGCCGGTGGCTATGGCTACACCTTC. The chain has TRBV3-1 (or the pseudogene TRBV3-2) and TRBJ1-2, with D unclear. The CDR3 has 16 residues. V was shortened by 1 base and J by 4 bases, with 16 bases between the two germline ends. The V gene's germline CDR1 is LGHDT and CDR2 YNNKEL (reference sequence).